This entry lists 29 T cell receptor beta chains sequenced from one sample in a study of cytomegalovirus exposure and HLA in healthy donors. A multiplex PCR was run with 60 Vbeta primers and 13 Jbeta primers. Clones were read by immunoSEQ multiplex PCR, and TCRdb kept only the in-frame ones, dropping some. The data show around 220,000 clones, roughly 80% seen once. Sequencing was performed on PBMCs. The origin of the receptors is a girl aged 10 to 17 in good health and CMV-seronegative.

The chain is built from TRBV6-5 and TRBJ2-2; 9 bases agree with TRBD2. The CDR3 runs to 15 residues. CDR1 and CDR2 (germline): MNHEY, SVGAGI. V lost 6 bases, J lost 5 bases, and 7 bases stayed unmatched. The CDR3 sequence: CASRPGTSRTGELFF. DNA of the CDR3: TGTGCCAGCAGACCCGGGACTAGCCGAACCGGGGAGCTGTTTTTT.

This clone has only one observation. This sequence joins TRBV19 and TRBJ1-5, with no clear D. Per the germline V gene, CDR1 is LNHDA and CDR2 is SQIVND (reference sequence). This CDR3 has 13 residues. Trimming shortened V by 5 bases and J by 3 bases, and 8 bases separated the two germline ends. This CDR3 is CASSHRINQPQHF. Here the CDR3 DNA reads TGTGCCAGTAGTCACAGAATCAATCAGCCCCAGCATTTT.

V is TRBV7-9 and J is TRBJ1-5; D gene ambiguous. The CDR3 contains 12 residues. The V end was cut by 8 bases, the J end by 6 bases, with 11 bases between. Per germline, CDR1 SEHNR and CDR2 FQNEAQ (reference sequence). CDR3 sequence (DNA): TGTGCCAGCTCCGAGGGTAGTCAGCCCCAGCATTTT. Translating it yields CASSEGSQPQHF.

CDR3 sequence (DNA): TGTGCCAGCAGTGAAGAAGTGCGGGGGACAGGGCCTGGAAACACCATATATTTT. It specifies CASSEEVRGTGPGNTIYF. This chain joins TRBV6-1 and TRBJ1-3, with 9 positions matching TRBD1. The germline V gene encodes CDR1 MNHNS and CDR2 SASEGT. The junction had 9 bases not matched to a gene; V was cut back by 1 base and J by 2 bases. The length of the CDR3 is 18 residues.

This sequence joins TRBV9 and TRBJ1-4, with D hard to call. The V and J ends lost 1 base and 0 bases respectively, with 7 bases between them. CDR3 length: 15 residues. Germline V lookup: CDR1 SGDLS, CDR2 YYNGEE. CDR3 protein: CASSVWPATNEKLFF. CDR3 DNA: TGTGCCAGCAGCGTATGGCCAGCAACTAATGAAAAACTGTTTTTT.

This chain links TRBV21-1 with TRBJ2-3; the tabulated D call, TRBD2, remains unverified against the DNA. TRBV21-1 is marked as a pseudogene. The CDR3 covers 14 residues. CDR3 nucleotides: TGTGCCACCCGGCGCGGGGGAAGCACAGATACGCAGTATTTT. It encodes CATRRGGSTDTQYF.

The count of this clone is one. The V gene is TRBV13, the J gene TRBJ2-1; possible D gene TRBD1, 5 bases. CDR1 is PRHDT and CDR2 is FYEKMQ in the germline V gene (reference sequence). The V gene lost 4 bases and the J gene lost 8 bases, with 12 bases spanning the gap. This CDR3 is built from 13 residues. CDR3 sequence (DNA): TGTGCCAGCAGCTCCAGGGTAGTGGATGAGCAGTTCTTC. Translating gives CASSSRVVDEQFF.

The chain employs TRBV27 and TRBJ1-2; D perhaps matches TRBD1 (5 bases). CDR1 MNHEY and CDR2 SMNVEV come from the germline V gene (reference sequence). This CDR3 contains 15 residues. With 7 bases removed from V and 3 bases from J, the gap between germline ends came to 18 bases. In DNA form, the CDR3 reads TGTGCCAGCACCCCCCGGGCGGGGGGGGACTATGGCTACACCTTC. It specifies CASTPRAGGDYGYTF.

This clone showed up just once. V gene TRBV5-1 combines with J gene TRBJ2-2; 7 bases are shared with TRBD1. This CDR3 has 15 amino acids. Germline V lookup: CDR1 SGHRS, CDR2 YFSETQ. J was trimmed by 3 bases and V by 4 bases; bases with no gene match: 6. CDR3 in DNA: TGCGCCAGCAGCCTACCCGGGACAGACACCGGGGAGCTGTTTTTT. This encodes CASSLPGTDTGELFF.

The chain carries TRBV4-1 and TRBJ1-2, with D perhaps TRBD1 (5 bases). This CDR3 has 17 residues. CDR1 is MGHRA, CDR2 YSYEKL, per germline. V was cut by 2 bases and J by 5 bases, with 21 bases left in between. The CDR3 here is CASSQILAAREGYGYTF. For the CDR3, the DNA is TGCGCCAGCAGCCAAATATTGGCGGCCAGGGAGGGTTATGGCTACACCTTC.

This chain links TRBV30 with TRBJ1-1; possible D gene TRBD1, 6 bases. Trimming removed 0 bases from V and 6 bases from J, with 11 bases in between. The CDR3 loop spans 13 amino acids. Germline assignment: CDR1 GTSNPN and CDR2 SVGIG (reference sequence). The CDR3 spells CAWSVQGLAEAFF. Written as DNA, the CDR3 is TGTGCCTGGAGTGTACAGGGTCTAGCTGAAGCTTTCTTT.

The gene calls are TRBV7-2 and TRBJ2-5; 8 nucleotides align to TRBD1. The junction had 7 bases not matched to a gene; V was cut back by 4 bases and J by 3 bases. This CDR3 spans 15 amino acids. CDR1 is SGHTA and CDR2 is FQGNSA in the germline V gene. The CDR3 loop is CASSSAGTGKETQYF. The CDR3 DNA sequence: TGTGCCAGCAGCTCAGCCGGGACAGGAAAAGAGACCCAGTACTTC.

The count of this clone is one. The J gene is TRBJ2-3, the V gene TRBV7-3; TRBD2 matches 9 bases. Germline V gene lookup returns CDR1 SGHTA and CDR2 FQGTGA. This CDR3 is 17 amino acids long. V was clipped by 4 bases and J by 5 bases; unmatched bases: 13. As DNA, the CDR3 is TGTGCCAGCAGCTCGAGTGACTCCGGGACTAGCCTAGATACGCAGTATTTT. Amino acids: CASSSSDSGTSLDTQYF.

The rearrangement joins TRBV7-2 to TRBJ1-2; 7 bases are shared with TRBD1. V gave up 4 bases and J gave up 5 bases; unmatched junction bases: 4. Germline values: CDR1 SGHTA, CDR2 FQGNSA. This CDR3 contains 13 residues. CDR3 nucleotides: TGTGCCAGCAGCTCCCGGACAGGTTATGGCTACACCTTC. As protein: CASSSRTGYGYTF.

V usage is TRBV6-1 and J usage is TRBJ2-5; 9 nucleotides match TRBD1. The V segment lost 3 bases and the J segment 0 bases; nucleotides outside the gene matches: 5. The CDR3 consists of 16 residues. Germline CDR1 and CDR2: MNHNS and SASEGT. CDR3 nucleotides: TGTGCCAGCAGTGACCTCTACAGGGGGCACCAAGAGACCCAGTACTTC. Its translation is CASSDLYRGHQETQYF.

The gene calls are TRBV5-4 and TRBJ2-1; 12 bases are shared with TRBD2. Germline trimming cut 4 bases from V and 7 bases from J; bases unmatched to any gene: 9. Germline loops: CDR1 SGHNT, CDR2 YYREEE (reference sequence). The CDR3 has 16 residues. CDR3 sequence (DNA): TGTGCCAGCAGCCAATCTCTAGCGGGGGGGTGGAATGAGCAGTTCTTC. It is translated as CASSQSLAGGWNEQFF.

This clone was seen only a few times. The V gene is TRBV30, the J gene TRBJ1-1; no firm D call. Trimming pared 0 bases from V and 8 bases from J, leaving 16 bases between. Per germline, CDR1 GTSNPN and CDR2 SVGIG (reference sequence). This CDR3 comprises 14 residues. The CDR3 loop is CAWSVRLAAVEAFF. DNA of the CDR3: TGTGCCTGGAGTGTACGTCTAGCGGCAGTCGAAGCTTTCTTT.

The V call is TRBV7-8, the J call TRBJ1-1; D is undetermined. The CDR3 is made up of 12 amino acids. The germline CDR1 and CDR2 sequences are SGHVS and FQNEAQ. V shed 6 bases and J shed 6 bases, with 11 bases lying between them. The CDR3: CASRPNPAEAFF. CDR3 nucleotide sequence: TGTGCCAGCAGGCCTAATCCGGCTGAAGCTTTCTTT.

The rearrangement links TRBV5-1 to TRBJ1-2; 8 nucleotides line up with TRBD1. This CDR3 region has 14 residues. CDR1 is SGHRS, CDR2 YFSETQ, per germline. Trimming cost V 4 bases and J 8 bases; bases outside gene matches: 10. CDR3 region: CASSIGQGPGGYTF. The CDR3 bases are TGCGCCAGCAGCATCGGACAGGGCCCTGGGGGCTACACCTTC.

This clone is a singleton in its sample. The CDR3 DNA is TGTGCCAGTAGGAGGGCGTTGGCCGGCGGTGGTGACACCTTC. Its translation: CASRRALAGGGDTF. The chain couples TRBV19 to TRBJ1-2; the D is unclear. Looked up from germline, CDR1 is LNHDA and CDR2 is SQIVND (reference sequence). The V gene lost 6 bases and the J gene lost 12 bases, with 23 bases spanning the gap. CDR3 length: 14 amino acids. The full variable domain, in which reference TRBV19 and TRBJ1-2 provide the parts outside the CDR3, is DGGITQSPKYLFRKEGQNVTLSCEQNLNHDAMYWYRQDPGQGLRLIYYSQIVNDFQKGDIAEGYSVSREKKESFPLTVTSAQKNPTAFYLCASRRALAGGGDTFGSGTRLTVV.

This clone was seen only a few times. The chain combines TRBV19 with TRBJ2-7; 7 nucleotides match TRBD1. Germline CDR1 is LNHDA and CDR2 is SQIVND (reference sequence). V lost 5 bases, J lost 2 bases, and 9 bases stayed unmatched. The CDR3 covers 15 residues. CDR3 amino acids: CASSPAGGATYEQYF. Written as DNA, the CDR3 is TGTGCCAGTAGTCCCGCAGGGGGTGCAACCTACGAGCAGTACTTC.

This clone was counted only a few times. V is TRBV6-5 and J is TRBJ1-1; D gene ambiguous. Looked up from germline, CDR1 is MNHEY and CDR2 is SVGAGI. The CDR3 runs to 13 residues. V lost 2 bases and J 0 bases, leaving 4 bases between the germline ends. DNA of the CDR3: TGTGCCAGCAGTTACGAGGTGAACACTGAAGCTTTCTTT. Residues: CASSYEVNTEAFF.

This chain uses TRBV14 with TRBJ1-1; TRBD1 agrees at 7 bases. The germline V gene encodes CDR1 SGHDN and CDR2 FVKESK. V trimming: 0 bases; J trimming: 3 bases; junction bases outside the gene matches: 10. The CDR3 is 17 residues long. The CDR3 DNA reads as TGTGCCAGCAGCCAAGATAGCAGGGGGTTTCGAGACACTGAAGCTTTCTTT. It specifies CASSQDSRGFRDTEAFF.

This chain links TRBV15 with TRBJ2-1; the match to TRBD2 covers 10 bases. Germline CDR1 and CDR2: LNHNV and YYDKDF (reference sequence). V shed 0 bases, J shed 6 bases, and the junction held 8 bases outside the gene matches. The CDR3 has 17 amino acids. This chain's CDR3 is CATSRDLAGASVNEQFF. The DNA of the CDR3 is TGTGCCACCAGCAGAGATCTAGCGGGAGCTAGTGTCAATGAGCAGTTCTTC.

A single count supports this clone. This chain links TRBV18 with TRBJ2-1; D is perhaps TRBD2 (6 bases). CDR3 size: 21 residues. Germline CDR1 KGHSH, CDR2 LQKENI. V lost 1 base and J 0 bases, leaving 25 bases between the germline ends. The CDR3 spells CASSPQQIGAGSLFSYNEQFF. The CDR3 nucleotides read TGTGCCAGCTCACCACAGCAAATTGGGGCGGGATCTCTATTCTCCTACAATGAGCAGTTCTTC.

The sample holds one count of this clone. This chain uses TRBV27 with TRBJ2-1; weak D call: TRBD1 (5 bases). This CDR3 is built from 17 residues. Germline CDR1 reads MNHEY; CDR2 reads SMNVEV (reference sequence). V gave up 5 bases and J gave up 9 bases, with 26 bases separating them. CDR3 sequence reads: CASSPARAGATPGEQFF. The CDR3 DNA is TGTGCCAGCAGTCCAGCACGCGCTGGGGCTACTCCAGGTGAGCAGTTCTTC.

The chain is built from TRBV4-3 and TRBJ2-2; no reliable D call. There are 16 residues in the CDR3. Looked up from germline, CDR1 is LGHNA and CDR2 is YSLEER. V lost 2 bases to trimming and J lost 2 bases, with 12 bases between them. The CDR3, as DNA: TGCGCCAGCAGCCAATTGGGCGACCCAAACACCGGGGAGCTGTTTTTT. Translating gives CASSQLGDPNTGELFF.

The chain joins TRBV18 to TRBJ1-4, with TRBD1 matching 7 bases. Germline V CDR1 and CDR2: KGHSH, LQKENI. The CDR3 is 15 amino acids. The ends lost 3 bases at V and 8 bases at J; junction bases unmatched: 9. CDR3 sequence reads: CASSPRDSQNEKLFF. The CDR3 nucleotides read TGTGCCAGCTCACCCAGGGACAGTCAAAACGAAAAACTGTTTTTT.

The chain uses TRBV4-1 and TRBJ1-3, with D possibly TRBD1 on 5 matching bases. The V end was cut by 0 bases, the J end by 0 bases, with 15 bases between. Looked up from germline, CDR1 is MGHRA and CDR2 is YSYEKL. There are 18 residues in the CDR3. The CDR3 bases are TGCGCCAGCAGCCAAGATTACCGCCCCCAGGGCTCTGGAAACACCATATATTTT. Its protein product is CASSQDYRPQGSGNTIYF.